These T cell receptor beta chains were read from a single sample in a study of blood T cell repertoires in COVID-19. Only in-frame clones appear in the TCRdb table, and some are missing; sequencing was by immunoSEQ multiplex PCR. This table has around 46,000 clones, around 79% appearing once. The sample taken for sequencing was peripheral blood. The receptor source for this set is a human donor with active or convalescent COVID-19. The donor label of this sample is uncertain. Each CDR3 is given without its conserved first and last residue. The order of the fields is CDR3 length, J gene, V gene, CDR3 protein.

>15|TRBJ2-5|TRBV5-1
ASSYSYATEYQETQY
>13|TRBJ2-1|TRBV11-3
ASSTSGTSGTEQF
>13|TRBJ1-1|TRBV5-6
ASSLRSQLNTEAF
>11|TRBJ1-1|TRBV5-1
ASSFSGNTEAF
>11|TRBJ1-6|TRBV3-1/TRBV3-2
ASSPLNNSPLH
>17|TRBJ2-4|TRBV19
ASSLSRGREGLAKNIQY
>12|TRBJ2-1|TRBV7-3
ASSPHSGVNEQF
>13|TRBJ1-1|TRBV5-4
ASSWGGATNTEAF
>12|TRBJ1-1|TRBV6-5
ASSYSERWTEAF
>12|TRBJ2-7|TRBV9
ASSVGGLINEQY
>12|TRBJ2-7|TRBV19
ASSIDWTGREQY
>11|TRBJ2-3|TRBV19
ASSRGRTDTQY
>10|TRBJ1-3|TRBV28
ASSGGLNTIY
>17|TRBJ2-7|TRBV6-2/TRBV6-3
ASSYSRTSGRVLRNEQY
>16|TRBJ2-1|TRBV7-9
ASSGGQGPYSSYNEQF
>10|TRBJ1-5|TRBV19
ASTSAGQPQH
>15|TRBJ2-3|TRBV11-3
ASSPVASGRGRDTQY
>13|TRBJ2-1|TRBV7-3
ASSLSAVTRGEQF
>16|TRBJ2-5|TRBV7-3
ASSQGLAGDIVQETQY
>11|TRBJ2-1|TRBV19
PPDREIYNEQF
>14|TRBJ2-7|TRBV7-9
ASSPVGQGKGKEQY
>12|TRBJ2-7|TRBV29-1
SVQVGQGWYEQY
>12|TRBJ1-4|TRBV20-1
SANDRGRDEKLF
>10|TRBJ1-2|TRBV3-1/TRBV3-2
ASSRGGNGYT
>14|TRBJ2-3|TRBV9
ASSVGGRALTDTQY
>14|TRBJ1-4|TRBV6-1
ASSEEEQGALGKLF
>14|TRBJ2-7|TRBV5-1
ASSVTSGRTSYEQY
>13|TRBJ2-1|TRBV11-3
ASSLLAGSYNEQF
>13|TRBJ1-1|TRBV10-3
AIRPNRERNTEAF
>10|TRBJ2-1|TRBV6-6
AILLVNDEQF
>14|TRBJ1-6|TRBV15
ATSRDTRGAGSPLH
>17|TRBJ1-5|TRBV9
ASTVEVREGGMGNQPQH
>13|TRBJ2-3|TRBV7-2
ASSLGLAGQDTQY
>10|TRBJ2-1|TRBV6-5
ASSLGYNEQF
>11|TRBJ1-1|TRBV9
ASKRDMNTEAF
>13|TRBJ2-7|TRBV27
ASSPRTGGGHEQY
>13|TRBJ2-1|TRBV30
AWSETSGRIDEQF
>13|TRBJ2-1|TRBV3-1/TRBV3-2
ASSQGLAGNNEQF
>11|TRBJ2-1|TRBV18
ASSPKGNNEQF
>12|TRBJ1-2|TRBV27
ASSRTGPNYGYT
>14|TRBJ2-7|TRBV3-1/TRBV3-2
ASSQGPPRSSYEQY
>15|TRBJ2-3|TRBV7-3
ASSLRGKGGTPDTQY
>11|TRBJ1-1|TRBV5-1
ASSLVVNTEAF